This TCR beta chain stems from a study of CD8+ T cells in alopecia areata. Germline CDR1 and CDR2: LGHNA and YNLKQL (reference sequence). The CDR3 loop spans 13 amino acids. Trimming took 5 bases from V and 3 from J; bases not matched to a gene: 1. The study sorted pooled cutaneous lymph node cells by CD4, CD8alpha, NKG2D, NKG2ACE and other markers. Sequencing templates came from extracted RNA that was reverse transcribed into cDNA. Clones were read by immunoSEQ multiplex PCR, and TCRdb kept only the in-frame ones, dropping some. The sample was found to contain more than 2,000 clones, and every one recurs. This clone was recorded at least ten times. The antigen remains unidentified. The gene names given are mouse names. The observed sequence ends 4 residues before the CDR3 terminus, with the missing tail filled in from the germline J gene. Whole-study findings and limits: TCR sharing was clearer in mice than between patients, perhaps partly owing to patient HLA diversity.

The specimen was CD8+ T cells sorted from a lymph node. The chain links TRBV5 to TRBJ2-1; TRBD1 matches 7 bases. The receptor comes from a C3H/HeJ mouse with alopecia areata. For this strain, the MHC haplotype corresponds to H2-k. The CDR3 DNA, read in part, is TGTGCCAGCAGCGACAGGGCCTATGCT. Protein sequence: CASSDRAYA. The whole CDR3 region reads CASSDRAYAEQFF.